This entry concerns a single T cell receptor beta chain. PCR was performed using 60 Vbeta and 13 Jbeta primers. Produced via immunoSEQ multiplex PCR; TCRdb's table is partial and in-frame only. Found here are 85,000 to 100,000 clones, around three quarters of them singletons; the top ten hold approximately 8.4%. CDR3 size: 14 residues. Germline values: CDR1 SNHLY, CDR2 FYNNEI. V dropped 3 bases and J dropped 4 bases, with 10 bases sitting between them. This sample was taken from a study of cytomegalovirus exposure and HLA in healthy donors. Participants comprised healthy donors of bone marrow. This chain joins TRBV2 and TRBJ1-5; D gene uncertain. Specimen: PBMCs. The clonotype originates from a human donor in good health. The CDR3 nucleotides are TGTGCCAGCAGTGAGGGGAGAGTTAATCAGCCCCAGCATTTT. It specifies CASSEGRVNQPQHF.